This T cell receptor beta chain was sequenced in a study of T cells in Graves' hyperthyroidism and ophthalmopathy. In the case of this clonotype: Its specificity is unknown.

Diagnoses used clinical symptoms, serum thyroxine and TRAb, thyroid ultrasound and orbital computed tomography. TCR beta CDR3 regions were amplified from RNA. First-round RT-PCR targeting the TCR CDR3 was performed with the HTBI primer set. MiXCR, applied by TCRdb to the multiplex PCR reads, yields one record per CDR3 protein. In the table there are 490,000 or so distinct CDR3 sequences, roughly 45% of which are singletons. Germline CDR1 reads SNHLY; CDR2 reads FYNNEI. CDR3 length: 14 residues. Trimming took off 8 bases at V and 0 bases at J, with 8 bases between the two ends. Findings and caveats of the study: Peripheral blood also featured most of the thyroid clonotypes expanded above 0.001. Stable hyperthyroidism was separated from ophthalmopathy by a model based on 13 V-J features. Prediction of ophthalmopathy progression came a median approximately 7 months pre-onset.

The genes are TRBV2 and TRBJ2-6, with no clear D. This TCR derives from an adult woman with Graves' disease, either hyperthyroidism or ophthalmopathy (not recorded which). Sequences were obtained from peripheral blood or thyroid tissue (not recorded which). In DNA, the CDR3 is TGTGCCAGCGAGGTTGACTCTGGGGCCAACGTCCTGACTTTC. It is translated as CASEVDSGANVLTF.